Sequencing of this T cell receptor (beta chain) was carried out in a study of cytomegalovirus exposure and HLA in healthy donors. For the study at large: Earlier findings included nearly 120 million unique TCR beta sequences obtained from 170 million or so T cells. Points from the study as a whole: In a later analysis, TCR beta V- and J-gene trimming showed a link to a missense DCLRE1C variant. Some V segments, including TRBV6-2 and TRBV6-3, were excluded as indistinguishable.

This CDR3 has 14 amino acids. Trimming stripped 3 bases from V and 0 bases from J, with 5 bases between. Germline V gene sequence: CDR1 MNHEY, CDR2 SMNVEV (reference sequence). As regards this clone: Its antigen is unknown.

Amplification used 60 Vbeta primers and 13 Jbeta primers. TCRdb keeps only in-frame clones here, not all; method: immunoSEQ multiplex PCR. The data hold approximately 79,000 clones, with roughly 70% observed a single time. The sequenced sample was PBMCs. The V call is TRBV27, the J call TRBJ1-4, with unresolved D. This clonotype originated in a man aged 35 to 55 in good health and CMV-seropositive. CDR3: CASSFSATNEKLFF. The CDR3 DNA sequence: TGTGCCAGCAGTTTTTCTGCAACTAATGAAAAACTGTTTTTT.